This TCR beta chain was documented in a study of beta chain features in type 1 diabetes. Points from the study as a whole: Within the patient group, naive, central memory and Treg TCRB repertoires appeared more similar to each other than within healthy donors.

What was sequenced were expressed TCRB transcripts, since all of the isolated RNA had been reverse transcribed. Samples drawn from stem cell-like memory T cells averaged about 970,000 reads. Sequencing was performed with immunoSEQ multiplex PCR; in TCRdb, only in-frame clones are kept and a portion is missing. This table holds approximately 84,000 clones, around a third found once. In regard to this clone: Antigen unknown.

In germline, CDR1 is SGHTA, CDR2 FQGNSA. V was pared by 3 bases and J by 6 bases, with 4 bases of the junction left unmatched. This CDR3 has 14 residues. This receptor was identified in a woman aged 18-29 years in good health. Source material: stem cell memory CD4+ T cells from blood. This sequence joins TRBV7-2 and TRBJ2-2; 7 nucleotides line up with TRBD1. The CDR3 DNA sequence: TGTGCCAGCAGCTTGGACAGGTCATCCGGGGAGCTGTTTTTT. Residues: CASSLDRSSGELFF.